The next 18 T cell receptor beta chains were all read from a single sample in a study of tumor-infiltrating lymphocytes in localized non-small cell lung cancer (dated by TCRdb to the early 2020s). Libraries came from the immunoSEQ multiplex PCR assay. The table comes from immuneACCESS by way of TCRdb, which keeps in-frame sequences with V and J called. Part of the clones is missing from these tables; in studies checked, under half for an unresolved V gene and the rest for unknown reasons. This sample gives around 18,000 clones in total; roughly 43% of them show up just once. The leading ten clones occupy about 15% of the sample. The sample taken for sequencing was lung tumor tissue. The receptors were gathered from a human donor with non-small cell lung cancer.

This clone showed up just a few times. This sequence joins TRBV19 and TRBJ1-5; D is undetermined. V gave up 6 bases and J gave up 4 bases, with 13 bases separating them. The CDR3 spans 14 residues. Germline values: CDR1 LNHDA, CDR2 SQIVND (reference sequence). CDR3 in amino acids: CASSREGLNQPQHF. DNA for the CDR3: TGTGCCAGTAGCCGCGAAGGGCTAAATCAGCCCCAGCATTTT.

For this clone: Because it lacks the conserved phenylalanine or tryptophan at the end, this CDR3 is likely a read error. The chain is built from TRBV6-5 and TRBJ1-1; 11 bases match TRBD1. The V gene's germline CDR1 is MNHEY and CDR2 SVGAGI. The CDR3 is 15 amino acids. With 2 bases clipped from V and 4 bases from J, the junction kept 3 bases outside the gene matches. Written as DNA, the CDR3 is TGTGCCAGCAGTTACCTCGGACAGGGGGCCACTGAAGCTTTCCTT. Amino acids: CASSYLGQGATEAFL.

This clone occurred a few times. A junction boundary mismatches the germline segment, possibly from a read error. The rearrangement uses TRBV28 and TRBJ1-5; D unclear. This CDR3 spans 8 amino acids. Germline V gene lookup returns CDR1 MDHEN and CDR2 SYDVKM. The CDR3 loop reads CGDQPQHF. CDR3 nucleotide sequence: TGCGGGGATCAGCCCCAGCATTTT. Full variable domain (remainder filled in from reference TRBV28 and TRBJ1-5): DVKVTQSSRYLVKRTGEKVFLECVQDMDHENMFWYRQDPGLGLRLIYFSYDVKMKEKGDIPEGYSVSREKKERFSLILESASTNQTSMYLCGDQPQHFGDGTRLSIL.

In DNA form, the CDR3 reads TGCGCCAGCAGCCCCTGGGAAACTGGAAACACCATATATTTT. Protein: CASSPWETGNTIYF. V is TRBV4-1 and J is TRBJ1-3; D remains unclear. The V gene's germline CDR1 is MGHRA and CDR2 YSYEKL. The V and J ends lost 4 bases and 2 bases respectively, with 9 bases between them. CDR3 size: 14 residues.

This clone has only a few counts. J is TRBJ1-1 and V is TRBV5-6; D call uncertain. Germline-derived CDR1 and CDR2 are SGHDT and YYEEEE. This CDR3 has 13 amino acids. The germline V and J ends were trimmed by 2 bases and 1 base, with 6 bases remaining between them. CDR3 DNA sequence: TGTGCCAGCAGCTTTTTCCAGAACACTGAAGCTTTCTTT. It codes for CASSFFQNTEAFF.

CDR3 sequence (DNA): TGTGCCAGCAGCTTAGGAGGTAGTGCATATGGCTACACCTTC. It translates to CASSLGGSAYGYTF. V and J are TRBV11-2 and TRBJ1-2; D is undetermined. The germline V and J ends were trimmed by 1 base and 5 bases, with 11 bases remaining between them. The CDR3 has 14 residues. CDR1 and CDR2 from the germline V gene are SGHAT and FQNNGV. Full variable domain (rest looked up from reference TRBV11-2 and TRBJ1-2): EAGVAQSPRYKIIEKRQSVAFWCNPISGHATLYWYQQILGQGPKLLIQFQNNGVVDDSQLPKDRFSAERLKGVDSTLKIQPAKLEDSAVYLCASSLGGSAYGYTFGSGTRLTVV.

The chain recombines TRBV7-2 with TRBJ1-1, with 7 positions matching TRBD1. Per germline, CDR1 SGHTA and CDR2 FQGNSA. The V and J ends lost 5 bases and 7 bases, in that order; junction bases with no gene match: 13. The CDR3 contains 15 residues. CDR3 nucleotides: TGTGCCAGCAGCCTTGGACAGGCAAAGGTTGTTGAAGCTTTCTTT. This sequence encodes CASSLGQAKVVEAFF.

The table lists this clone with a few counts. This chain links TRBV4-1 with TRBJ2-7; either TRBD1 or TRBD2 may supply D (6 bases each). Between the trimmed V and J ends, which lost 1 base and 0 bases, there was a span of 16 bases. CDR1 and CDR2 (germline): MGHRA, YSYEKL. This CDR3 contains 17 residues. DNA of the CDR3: TGCGCCAGCAGCCAAGGAGGGGGGCGACGGAGCTCCTACGAGCAGTACTTC. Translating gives CASSQGGGRRSSYEQYF.

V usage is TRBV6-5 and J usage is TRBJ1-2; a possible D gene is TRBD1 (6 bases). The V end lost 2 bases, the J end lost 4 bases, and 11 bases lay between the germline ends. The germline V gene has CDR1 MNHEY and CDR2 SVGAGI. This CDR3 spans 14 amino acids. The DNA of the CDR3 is TGTGCCAGCAGTTACCAACAGGGCGTCTATGGCTACACCTTC. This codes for CASSYQQGVYGYTF.

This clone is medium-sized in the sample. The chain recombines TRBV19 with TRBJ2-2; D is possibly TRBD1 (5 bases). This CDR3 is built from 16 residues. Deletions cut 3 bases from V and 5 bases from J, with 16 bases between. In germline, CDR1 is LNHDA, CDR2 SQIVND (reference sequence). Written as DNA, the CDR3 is TGTGCCAGTAGTATCGGTCAGGGATCGTGGACCGGGGAGCTGTTTTTT. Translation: CASSIGQGSWTGELFF.

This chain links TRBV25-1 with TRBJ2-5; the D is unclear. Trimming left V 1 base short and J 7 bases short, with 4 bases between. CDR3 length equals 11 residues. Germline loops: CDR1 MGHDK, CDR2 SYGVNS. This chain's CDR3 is CASSESVTQYF. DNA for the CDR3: TGTGCCAGCAGTGAATCTGTGACCCAGTACTTC.

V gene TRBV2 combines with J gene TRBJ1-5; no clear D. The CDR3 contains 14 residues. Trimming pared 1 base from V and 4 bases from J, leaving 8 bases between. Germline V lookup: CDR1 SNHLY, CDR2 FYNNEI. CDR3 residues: CASSEVAGNQPQHF. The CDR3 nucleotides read TGTGCCAGCAGTGAAGTGGCAGGTAATCAGCCCCAGCATTTT.

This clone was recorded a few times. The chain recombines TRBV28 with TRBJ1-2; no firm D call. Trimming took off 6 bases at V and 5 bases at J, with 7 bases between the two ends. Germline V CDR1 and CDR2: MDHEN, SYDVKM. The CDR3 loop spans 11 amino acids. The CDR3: CASSHTYGYTF. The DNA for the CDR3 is TGTGCCAGCAGCCACACGTATGGCTACACCTTC.

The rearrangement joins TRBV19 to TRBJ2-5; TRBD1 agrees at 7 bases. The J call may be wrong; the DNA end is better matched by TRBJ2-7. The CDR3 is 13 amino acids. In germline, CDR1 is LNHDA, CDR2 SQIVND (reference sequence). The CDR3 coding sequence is TGTGCCAGTAGTATCCTAGGGGGCGACGAGCAGTACTTC. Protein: CASSILGGDEQYF.

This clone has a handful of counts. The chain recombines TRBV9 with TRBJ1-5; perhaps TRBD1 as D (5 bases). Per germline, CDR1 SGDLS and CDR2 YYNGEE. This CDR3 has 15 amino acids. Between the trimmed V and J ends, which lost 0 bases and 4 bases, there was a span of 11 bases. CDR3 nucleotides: TGTGCCAGCAGCGTAGGGCAGGGCGCGAATCAGCCCCAGCATTTT. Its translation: CASSVGQGANQPQHF.

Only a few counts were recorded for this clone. This chain's CDR3 is CASRRTRGGYGYTF. DNA of the CDR3: TGTGCCAGCAGACGCACGAGGGGAGGCTATGGCTACACCTTC. The rearrangement uses TRBV6-1 and TRBJ1-2, with D perhaps matching TRBD1 (5 bases). The germline V gene encodes CDR1 MNHNS and CDR2 SASEGT. V shed 6 bases and J shed 4 bases, with 15 bases lying between them. The length of the CDR3 is 14 residues.

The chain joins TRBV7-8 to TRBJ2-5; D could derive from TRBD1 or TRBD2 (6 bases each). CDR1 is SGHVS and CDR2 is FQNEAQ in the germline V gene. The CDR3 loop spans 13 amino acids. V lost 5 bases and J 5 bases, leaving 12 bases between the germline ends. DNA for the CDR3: TGTGCCAGCAGCATGGGGGGCTGGGAGACCCAGTACTTC. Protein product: CASSMGGWETQYF.

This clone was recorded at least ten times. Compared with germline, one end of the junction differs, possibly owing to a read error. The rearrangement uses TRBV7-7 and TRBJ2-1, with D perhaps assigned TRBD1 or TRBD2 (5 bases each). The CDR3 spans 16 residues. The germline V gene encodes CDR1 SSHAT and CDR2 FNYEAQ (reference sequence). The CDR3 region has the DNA TGTGCTAGCAGCTTAGGGACCAACTGGGCATACAATGAGCAGTTCTTC. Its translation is CASSLGTNWAYNEQFF. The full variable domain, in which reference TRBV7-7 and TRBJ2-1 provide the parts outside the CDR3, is GAGVSQSPRYKVTKRGQDVTLRCDPISSHATLYWYQQALGQGPEFLTYFNYEAQPDKSGLPSDRFSAERPEGSISTLTIQRTEQRDSAMYRCASSLGTNWAYNEQFFGPGTRLTVL.